This T cell receptor beta chain emerged from a study of shared clonotypes between healthy human individuals (dated by TCRdb to 2020 to 2021). For context, the study as a whole: A few men and a couple of women, aged 18 to 49 years, made up the cohort. Per donor, leukapheresis produced somewhere between about 0.8 and 9 billion PBMCs. To estimate repertoire size and how much clonotype sharing occurs between individuals, the study deeply sequenced the blood TCR repertoires of several healthy adults. To increase sequencing depth and limit assay-specific biases, different laboratories used diverse techniques to prepare libraries and sequence TCR repertoires.

In regard to this clone: Its antigen has not been determined. No base-level quality is on record; no much larger clone is a single base apart.

Healthy HIV-negative adults with no recently reported acute infections or vaccinations were included as donors. Every donor was a Caucasian adult living in Nashville, Tennessee, USA. For unsorted samples, 90 million or so PBMCs were counted, and genomic DNA was extracted using the QIAamp DNA Blood Mini kit. Blood was collected by leukapheresis, and PBMCs were isolated by Ficoll-Histopaque density gradient centrifugation and then cryopreserved in liquid nitrogen vapor phase. Looking up the germline V gene yields CDR1 SGHTA and CDR2 FQGNSA. The CDR3, from cysteine to phenylalanine, totals 16 residues. Only the CDR3 DNA is retained, 48 bases long and in frame from the first base. Overall results and qualifications from the work: Sampling was limited to blood, and TCR repertoires in tissue likely differ from TCR repertoires in blood. The small number of donors limited the genetic and exposure-history diversity represented. Based on pairwise subsampling, the degree of clonotype sharing among donors was expected to be affected by sequencing depth.

Using the deep immunoSEQ assay, TCR CDR3 regions were amplified from genomic DNA by multiplex PCR. For each cell subset, the extracted genomic DNA was distributed evenly across all wells of several immunoSEQ 96-well plates, and each plate served as one replicate. For unsorted PBMC, roughly 270 ng genomic DNA, equal to 32,000 or so T cell genomes, was loaded into each replicate PCR. Genomic DNA from unsorted PBMC was sequenced over ten immunoSEQ deep assay plates. Purified libraries were quantified with a Qubit 3.0 fluorometer, sized on a Bioanalyzer 2100, and re-quantified with the KAPA Library Quantification kit. Every immunoSEQ 96-well plate was sequenced on a dedicated single-read 150-cycle Illumina NextSeq 550 flow cell. As for the original processing: Because only junctional sequences without quality scores were contained in the immunoSEQ output, filtering matching that applied to full-length reads could not be performed. To assign V/J genes and CDR3, sequences were annotated using PyIR, a Python wrapper for IgBLAST v1.9, with IMGT germline references. Reads were filtered out if the reads had weak V/J assignments (E-value above 1e-6), no CDR3, stop codons, out-of-frame junctions, or ambiguous translated residues. V3J clonotypes were defined by identical inferred V gene, J gene, and CDR3 amino acid sequence. To compute the percentage overlap between repertoires, the number of shared unique clonotypes was divided by the size of the smaller repertoire. RTK rarefaction, the Chao1 estimator, and Recon v2.1 estimates of unobserved clonotypes were used to assess repertoire richness. TCRdb stores this immuneACCESS table with in-frame sequences only. Part of the clones is absent; in the studies checked, under half of the shortfall reflects unresolved V genes, and no reason is known for the rest. The DNA was the basis for D and trimming; V, J and clone size are from that table. Here the sample has about 480,000 clones; almost 80% occur a single time. The ten biggest clones cover around 13% of the sample.

Sequencing was performed on PBMCs. Here the chain combines TRBV7-2 and TRBJ2-5; 8 bases in the junction line up with TRBD2. The end of the DNA is better explained by TRBJ2-7, so the J call may be wrong. This clonotype was obtained from a woman in her thirties or forties in good health. Some clones in this sample may be carry-over from other donors' samples. The DNA sequence follows: TGTGCCAGCAGCTCCCGAGGGACTAGAGGAAGACACGAGCAGTACTTC. It encodes CASSSRGTRGRHEQYF.